This record concerns one TCR beta chain sequence. Sequencing was performed with immunoSEQ multiplex PCR; in TCRdb, only in-frame clones are kept and a portion is missing. The sample lists 200,000 to 250,000 clones, around 84% occurring once. These data originate in a study of blood T cell repertoires in COVID-19. At the level of the study: Sample material is recorded as cDNA or gDNA derived from T cells, B-cell-depleted T cells, or PBMCs.

Sequencing was done on a sample of peripheral blood. This receptor was obtained from a woman older than 75 with active or convalescent COVID-19.

CDR3 nucleotide sequence: TGTGCCAGCAACCGCGGGGGCGCAAACACTGAAGCTTTCTTT. Protein product: CASNRGGANTEAFF. The V gene is TRBV6-5, the J gene TRBJ1-1, with a tentative D call TRBD1 (6 bases). V was shortened by 7 bases and J by 2 bases, with 14 bases between the two germline ends. Germline V gives CDR1 MNHEY, CDR2 SVGAGI. The CDR3 totals 14 residues.